This entry is about one T cell receptor (beta chain). CDR1 is DFQATT, CDR2 SNEGSKA, per germline (reference sequence). This CDR3 comprises 15 residues. With V trimmed by 2 bases and J by 5 bases, 7 bases remained unmatched. A second PCR, run for about 7 to 11 cycles, used a sample-barcoded 5' primer plus a J-beta primer mix. Each CDR3 protein gets one entry after TCRdb re-called the 5' RACE reads with MiXCR. The sample holds fewer than 900,000 distinct CDR3 sequences; 35% to 40% are singletons and the top ten take around 13%. This record belongs to a study of blood T cells in healthy people across ages.

Sequencing was done on a sample of blood. This clonotype was obtained from a man between 18 and 35 years old in good health. This chain connects TRBV20-1 to TRBJ2-5, with 11 nucleotides matching TRBD1. CDR3 protein: CSARPGQGVLETQYF. The CDR3, as DNA: TGCAGTGCTAGACCGGGACAGGGGGTTTTGGAGACCCAGTACTTC.